The rows below give T cell receptor beta chains drawn from one sample of a study of T cell repertoires in cytomegalovirus infection. MiXCR, applied by TCRdb to the reads, yields one record per CDR3 protein. The table lists some 600,000 distinct CDR3 sequences, 20% to 25% of them singletons. The source material was CD8+ T cells from PBMCs. These receptor sequences come from a human donor in good health (CMV status not recorded). Some clones in this sample may be carry-over from other donors' samples. Both conserved end residues are part of each CDR3. The D gene is left open where the match is weak. Rows may omit the clone size; those that give it use once, few, many or a size class.

J gene: TRBJ2-1
D gene: TRBD2
CDR3 length: 14
clone size: -
V gene: TRBV29-1
CDR3 protein: CSVERRGAPHEQFF
CDR3 DNA: TGCAGCGTTGAGAGGCGGGGGGCCCCCCATGAGCAGTTCTTC

J gene: TRBJ1-1
D gene: -
CDR3 length: 13
clone size: few
V gene: TRBV20-1
CDR3 protein: CSARGLPNTEAFF
CDR3 DNA: TGCAGTGCTAGAGGTCTGCCGAACACTGAAGCTTTCTTT

J gene: TRBJ2-1
D gene: TRBD1
CDR3 length: 14
clone size: -
V gene: TRBV20-1
CDR3 protein: CSARGTGAPYEQFF
CDR3 DNA: TGCAGTGCTAGAGGGACAGGGGCGCCCTATGAGCAGTTCTTC

J gene: TRBJ2-5
D gene: TRBD2
CDR3 length: 12
clone size: -
V gene: TRBV10-3
CDR3 protein: CVSRGAGGTQYF
CDR3 DNA: TGTGTCTCCAGGGGCGCGGGGGGGACCCAGTACTTC

J gene: TRBJ1-6
D gene: -
CDR3 length: 16
clone size: many
V gene: TRBV6-4
CDR3 protein: CASSDTRSSYNSPLHF
CDR3 DNA: TGTGCCAGCAGTGACACTAGGAGCTCCTATAATTCACCCCTCCACTTT

J gene: TRBJ2-3
D gene: TRBD2
CDR3 length: 19
clone size: -
V gene: TRBV7-9
CDR3 protein: CASTKQTRGTSSPADTQYF
CDR3 DNA: TGTGCCAGCACGAAACAGACTCGCGGGACTAGCAGCCCGGCAGATACGCAGTATTTT

J gene: TRBJ1-1
D gene: -
CDR3 length: 13
clone size: -
V gene: TRBV14
CDR3 protein: CASSQDGGAFAFF
CDR3 DNA: TGTGCCAGCAGCCAAGACGGAGGGGCGTTTGCTTTCTTT

J gene: TRBJ2-7
D gene: -
CDR3 length: 15
clone size: many
V gene: TRBV5-4
CDR3 protein: CASSFSAGASYEQYF
CDR3 DNA: TGTGCCAGCAGCTTCTCTGCCGGGGCCTCCTACGAGCAGTACTTC

J gene: TRBJ1-5
D gene: TRBD1
CDR3 length: 15
clone size: -
V gene: TRBV12-5
CDR3 protein: CASSYRGQSNQPQHF
CDR3 DNA: TGTGCTAGCTCGTACAGGGGGCAGAGCAATCAGCCCCAGCATTTT

J gene: TRBJ2-7
D gene: -
CDR3 length: 13
clone size: few
V gene: TRBV27
CDR3 protein: CASSLSRSYEQYF
CDR3 DNA: TGTGCCAGCAGTTTATCCCGTTCCTACGAGCAGTACTTC

J gene: TRBJ2-3
D gene: -
CDR3 length: 15
clone size: -
V gene: TRBV28
CDR3 protein: CASSLYRVSTDTQYF
CDR3 DNA: TGTGCCAGCAGTTTGTACCGGGTCAGCACAGATACGCAGTATTTT

J gene: TRBJ2-1
D gene: -
CDR3 length: 11
clone size: -
V gene: TRBV5-3
CDR3 protein: CARSSCDEQFF
CDR3 DNA: TGTGCCAGAAGCTCATGCGATGAGCAGTTCTTC

J gene: TRBJ1-5
D gene: TRBD1
CDR3 length: 16
clone size: few
V gene: TRBV28
CDR3 protein: CASSTGQGVFGQPQHF
CDR3 DNA: TGTGCCAGCAGTACGGGACAGGGGGTGTTTGGTCAGCCCCAGCATTTT

J gene: TRBJ1-1
D gene: -
CDR3 length: 12
clone size: -
V gene: TRBV29-1
CDR3 protein: CSVPWGTTEAFF
CDR3 DNA: TGCAGCGTTCCCTGGGGAACCACTGAAGCTTTCTTT

J gene: TRBJ1-1
D gene: TRBD1
CDR3 length: 17
clone size: few
V gene: TRBV19
CDR3 protein: CASSIVPGQGANTEAFF
CDR3 DNA: TGTGCCAGTAGTATAGTCCCGGGACAGGGGGCGAACACTGAAGCTTTCTTT

J gene: TRBJ2-4
D gene: TRBD1
CDR3 length: 17
clone size: many
V gene: TRBV7-8
CDR3 protein: CASSPRGQGVSKNIQYF
CDR3 DNA: TGTGCCAGCAGCCCGCGAGGGCAGGGGGTTTCCAAAAACATTCAGTACTTC

J gene: TRBJ2-1
D gene: TRBD2
CDR3 length: 15
clone size: few
V gene: TRBV7-6
CDR3 protein: CASSSLAGTDNEQFF
CDR3 DNA: TGTGCCAGCAGCTCTCTAGCGGGGACGGACAATGAGCAGTTCTTC

J gene: TRBJ2-5
D gene: TRBD2
CDR3 length: 16
clone size: few
V gene: TRBV28
CDR3 protein: CASSSTSGGAQETQYF
CDR3 DNA: TGTGCCAGCAGTTCAACTAGCGGGGGGGCCCAAGAGACCCAGTACTTC